The 15 T cell receptor beta chains in this list originate from one sample, sequenced in a study of T-cell reconstitution after alpha-beta-depleted transplantation in children. Construction of the TCRbeta library involved unique molecular identifiers. TCRdb recomputed calls from the PCR reads with MiXCR, one row per CDR3 protein. This sample has almost 500,000 distinct CDR3 sequences; roughly a tenth occur once, and the top ten carry around 2%. The sample here was PBMCs, taken before TCRalphabeta/CD19-depleted stem cell transplant. Receptors originate from a child aged 2 to 15 with inherited bone marrow failure, due to receive a stem cell transplant.

This clonotype was detected many times. The chain combines TRBV5-6 with TRBJ2-3; 7 bases line up with TRBD2. The germline gives CDR1 SGHDT, CDR2 YYEEEE. Trimming cost V 2 bases and J 5 bases; bases outside gene matches: 14. This CDR3 spans 17 amino acids. The CDR3 reads CASSLHARREILDTQYF. DNA of the CDR3: TGTGCCAGCAGCTTACATGCTCGGCGGGAGATTTTAGATACGCAGTATTTT.

This clonotype was counted at least ten times. CDR3 DNA: TGTGCCAGCAGTCTCCTTATTTCCAGGGGGACCGGGGAGCTGTTTTTT. This sequence encodes CASSLLISRGTGELFF. The chain recombines TRBV28 with TRBJ2-2, with 7 bases lining up with TRBD1. CDR1 is MDHEN, CDR2 SYDVKM, per germline. The CDR3 loop spans 16 amino acids. V lost 5 bases to trimming and J lost 5 bases; unmatched junction nucleotides: 11. The variable domain in full, completed from reference TRBV28 and TRBJ2-2, reads DVKVTQSSRYLVKRTGEKVFLECVQDMDHENMFWYRQDPGLGLRLIYFSYDVKMKEKGDIPEGYSVSREKKERFSLILESASTNQTSMYLCASSLLISRGTGELFFGEGSRLTVL.

This chain joins TRBV20-1 and TRBJ1-2; D remains unclear. The V and J ends lost 5 bases and 4 bases respectively, with 14 bases between them. Germline CDR1 reads DFQATT; CDR2 reads SNEGSKA (reference sequence). The CDR3 spans 13 residues. The CDR3, as DNA: TGCAGTGCTCTGCGTACAGCTCTCTATGGCTACACCTTC. Translated, it gives CSALRTALYGYTF.

This clonotype was observed a handful of times. V usage is TRBV11-2 and J usage is TRBJ1-6; D not resolved. CDR3 length equals 15 residues. The germline V gene encodes CDR1 SGHAT and CDR2 FQNNGV. Trimming removed 1 base from V and 10 bases from J, with 14 bases in between. DNA for the CDR3: TGTGCCAGCAGCTTAGCCGACACGTTCGGCTCACCCCTCCACTTT. Translating gives CASSLADTFGSPLHF.

On this clonotype itself: This may come from a read error, since a much larger clone is one base off. The V gene is TRBV6-5, the J gene TRBJ1-1, with D tentatively TRBD1 (5 bases). This CDR3 is built from 14 residues. Germline CDR1 MNHEY, CDR2 SVGAGI. DNA for the CDR3: TGTGCCAGCAGTTATCCGACAGCCAACACTCAAGCTTTCTTT. Protein sequence: CASSYPTANTQAFF.

Many counts were recorded for this clonotype. This sequence joins TRBV12-3 or TRBV12-4 and TRBJ1-5; tentatively, D is TRBD1 (5 bases). This CDR3 is 13 amino acids long. The ends were cut back, 4 bases at V and 4 bases at J, with 8 bases in the middle. The CDR3 nucleotides read TGTGCCAGCAGTTCATCAGGGAATCAGCCCCAGCATTTT. Its translation: CASSSSGNQPQHF.

This clonotype was seen repeatedly, ten times or more. CDR3 coding DNA: TGTGCCAGCAGCCTGGGGGACATCCAAGAGACCCAGTACTTC. It translates to CASSLGDIQETQYF. The chain couples TRBV4-2 to TRBJ2-5; maybe TRBD1 (6 bases). The CDR3 has 14 amino acids. Trimming shortened V by 4 bases and J by 1 base, and 10 bases separated the two germline ends. Germline assignment: CDR1 LGHNA and CDR2 YNFKEQ.

This clonotype appeared many times. This chain connects TRBV5-1 to TRBJ2-1; D remains unclear. This CDR3 is 14 amino acids long. V was clipped by 2 bases and J by 1 base, with 7 bases between them. Germline V gives CDR1 SGHRS, CDR2 YFSETQ. The CDR3 DNA sequence: TGCGCCAGCAGCTTTGGGTTATCCTACAATGAGCAGTTCTTC. Protein: CASSFGLSYNEQFF. Complete variable domain (other parts from reference TRBV5-1 and TRBJ2-1): KAGVTQTPRYLIKTRGQQVTLSCSPISGHRSVSWYQQTPGQGLQFLFEYFSETQRNKGNFPGRFSGRQFSNSRSEMNVSTLELGDSALYLCASSFGLSYNEQFFGPGTRLTVL.

This chain joins TRBV30 and TRBJ1-3; tentative D call: TRBD1 (6 bases). This CDR3 contains 15 residues. Trimming took 4 bases from V and 0 from J, leaving 13 bases between them. CDR1 is GTSNPN and CDR2 is SVGIG in the germline V gene (reference sequence). CDR3 residues: CAWTKTGDSGNTIYF. The CDR3 DNA sequence: TGTGCCTGGACCAAGACAGGCGACTCTGGAAACACCATATATTTT.

This clonotype was seen at least ten times. The rearrangement links TRBV7-9 to TRBJ2-7, with TRBD2 identical over 11 bases. V gave up 5 bases and J gave up 0 bases; unmatched junction bases: 15. This CDR3 spans 19 amino acids. Looked up from germline, CDR1 is SEHNR and CDR2 is FQNEAQ (reference sequence). CDR3 sequence: CASSGDPGLAVHSSYEQYF. In DNA, the CDR3 is TGTGCCAGCAGCGGGGACCCGGGACTAGCGGTTCATAGCTCCTACGAGCAGTACTTC.

There are many counts of this clonotype. This chain uses TRBV4-1 with TRBJ1-2; D is uncertain. From germline, CDR1 is MGHRA and CDR2 YSYEKL. Trimming shortened V by 1 base and J by 4 bases, and 10 bases separated the two germline ends. The CDR3 spans 14 residues. The CDR3 nucleotides read TGCGCCAGCAGCCAAGCGCCGACCCGCTATGGCTACACCTTC. Translation gives CASSQAPTRYGYTF.

In its sample, this clonotype was seen a few times. The chain employs TRBV5-1 and TRBJ2-7, with 9 bases lining up with TRBD2. J was trimmed by 2 bases and V by 0 bases; bases with no gene match: 6. The CDR3 runs 16 residues. CDR1 is SGHRS and CDR2 is YFSETQ in the germline V gene. CDR3 nucleotides: TGCGCCAGCAGCTTGGATGGCGGGAGGGTTACCTACGAGCAGTACTTC. Protein: CASSLDGGRVTYEQYF.

This clonotype was observed a few times. This sequence joins TRBV5-6 and TRBJ2-7; 8 bases are a match to TRBD2. The CDR3 consists of 16 residues. Germline values: CDR1 SGHDT, CDR2 YYEEEE. V lost 0 bases, J lost 2 bases, and 7 bases stayed unmatched. The CDR3 reads CASSLVGREATYEQYF. CDR3 coding DNA: TGTGCCAGCAGCTTGGTGGGGCGGGAGGCCACCTACGAGCAGTACTTC.

There are a few counts of this clonotype. The CDR3 DNA follows: TGCAGTGCTAGTCCTTTAAAGGGGGGGAACACTGAAGCTTTCTTT. The encoded protein is CSASPLKGGNTEAFF. The gene calls are TRBV20-1 and TRBJ1-1, with a possible D match to TRBD1 (6 bases). Germline V gene lookup returns CDR1 DFQATT and CDR2 SNEGSKA (reference sequence). Trimming took off 3 bases at V and 1 base at J, with 15 bases between the two ends. The CDR3 loop spans 15 amino acids.

This clonotype appeared a few times. The chain is built from TRBV29-1 and TRBJ2-1; possibly TRBD1 or TRBD2 for D (5 bases each). Germline CDR1 reads SQVTM; CDR2 reads ANQGSEA. Trimming removed 5 bases from V and 10 bases from J, with 21 bases in between. The CDR3 runs to 14 residues. The CDR3 is CSVRGPTPYGEQFF. Here the CDR3 DNA reads TGCAGCGTTAGGGGACCCACCCCATACGGAGAGCAGTTCTTC.